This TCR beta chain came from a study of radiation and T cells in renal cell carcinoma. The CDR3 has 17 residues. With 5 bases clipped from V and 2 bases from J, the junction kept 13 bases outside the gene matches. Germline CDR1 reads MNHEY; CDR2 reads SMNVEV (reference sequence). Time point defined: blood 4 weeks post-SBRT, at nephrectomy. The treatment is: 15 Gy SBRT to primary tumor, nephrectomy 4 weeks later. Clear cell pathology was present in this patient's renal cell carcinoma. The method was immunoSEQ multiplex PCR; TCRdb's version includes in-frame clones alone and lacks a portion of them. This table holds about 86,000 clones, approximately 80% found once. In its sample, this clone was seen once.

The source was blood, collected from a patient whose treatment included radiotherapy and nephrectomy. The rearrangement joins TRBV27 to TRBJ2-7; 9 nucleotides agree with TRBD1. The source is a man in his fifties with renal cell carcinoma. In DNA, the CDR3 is TGTGCCAGCAGTAGATTTGGGGTGGACAGGGGAGCCTACGAGCAGTACTTC. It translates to CASSRFGVDRGAYEQYF.